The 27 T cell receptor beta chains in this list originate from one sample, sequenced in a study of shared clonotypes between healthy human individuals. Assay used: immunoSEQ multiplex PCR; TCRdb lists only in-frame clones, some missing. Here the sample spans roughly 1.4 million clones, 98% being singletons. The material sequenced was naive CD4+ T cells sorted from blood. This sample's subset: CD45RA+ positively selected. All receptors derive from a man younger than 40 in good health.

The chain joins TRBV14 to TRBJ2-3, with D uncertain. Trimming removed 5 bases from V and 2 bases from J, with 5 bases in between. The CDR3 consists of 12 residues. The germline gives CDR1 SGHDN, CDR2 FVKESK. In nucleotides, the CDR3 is TGTGCCAGCAGCGGAAACACAGATACGCAGTATTTT. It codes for CASSGNTDTQYF. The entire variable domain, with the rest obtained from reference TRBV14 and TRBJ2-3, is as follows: EAGVTQFPSHSVIEKGQTVTLRCDPISGHDNLYWYRRVMGKEIKFLLHFVKESKQDESGMPNNRFLAERTGGTYSTLKVQPAELEDSGVYFCASSGNTDTQYFGPGTRLTVL.

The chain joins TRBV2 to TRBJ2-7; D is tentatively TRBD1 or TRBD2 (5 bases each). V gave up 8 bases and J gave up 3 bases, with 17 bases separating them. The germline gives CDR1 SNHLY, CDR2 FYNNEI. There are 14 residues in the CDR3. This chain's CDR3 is CASSGTLPLYEQYF. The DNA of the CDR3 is TGTGCCAGCTCCGGGACCTTACCCCTCTACGAGCAGTACTTC. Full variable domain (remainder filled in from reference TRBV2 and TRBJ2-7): EPEVTQTPSHQVTQMGQEVILRCVPISNHLYFYWYRQILGQKVEFLVSFYNNEISEKSEIFDDQFSVERPDGSNFTLKIRSTKLEDSAMYFCASSGTLPLYEQYFGPGTRLTVT.

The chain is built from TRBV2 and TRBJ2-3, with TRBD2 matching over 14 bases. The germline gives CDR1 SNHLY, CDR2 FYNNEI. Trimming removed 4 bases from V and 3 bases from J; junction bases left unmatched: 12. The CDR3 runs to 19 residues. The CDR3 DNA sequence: TGTGCCAGCAGTGCCCGTCCCGGGACTAGCGGGAGAGGGACAGATACGCAGTATTTT. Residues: CASSARPGTSGRGTDTQYF.

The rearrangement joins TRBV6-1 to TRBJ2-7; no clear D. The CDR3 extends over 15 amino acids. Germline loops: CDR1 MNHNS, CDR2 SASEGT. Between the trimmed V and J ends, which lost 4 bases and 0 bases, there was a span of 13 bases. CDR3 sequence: CASSGRGFSSYEQYF. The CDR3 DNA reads TGTGCCAGCAGTGGCCGCGGCTTCTCCTCCTACGAGCAGTACTTC.

CDR3 region: CASSQDRDRGRGTEAFF. CDR3 nucleotide sequence: TGCGCCAGCAGCCAAGATAGGGACAGGGGGCGCGGCACTGAAGCTTTCTTT. V is TRBV4-1 and J is TRBJ1-1; 12 nucleotides match TRBD1. The trim removed 0 bases at V and 4 bases at J, leaving 6 bases unmatched. Per germline, CDR1 MGHRA and CDR2 YSYEKL. The CDR3 is made up of 17 amino acids.

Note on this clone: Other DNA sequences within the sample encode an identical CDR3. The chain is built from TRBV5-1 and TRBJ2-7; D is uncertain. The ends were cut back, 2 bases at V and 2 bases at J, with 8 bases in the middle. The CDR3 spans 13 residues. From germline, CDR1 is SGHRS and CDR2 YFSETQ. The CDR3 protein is CASSLGRAYEQYF. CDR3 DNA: TGCGCCAGCAGCTTAGGGCGAGCCTACGAGCAGTACTTC.

CDR3 sequence (DNA): TGTGCCAGCAGGCGGACACTGGCGCGTAATCAGCCCCAGCATTTT. It yields the protein CASRRTLARNQPQHF. This chain connects TRBV2 to TRBJ1-5, with D perhaps matching TRBD1 (5 bases). Germline V gives CDR1 SNHLY, CDR2 FYNNEI. The CDR3 totals 15 residues. The germline V and J ends were trimmed by 6 bases and 4 bases, with 16 bases remaining between them.

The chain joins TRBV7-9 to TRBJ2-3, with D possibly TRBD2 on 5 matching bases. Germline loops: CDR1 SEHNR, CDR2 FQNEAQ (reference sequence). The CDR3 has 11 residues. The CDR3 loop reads CAVASTDTQYF. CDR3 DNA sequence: TGTGCTGTAGCGAGCACAGATACGCAGTATTTT.

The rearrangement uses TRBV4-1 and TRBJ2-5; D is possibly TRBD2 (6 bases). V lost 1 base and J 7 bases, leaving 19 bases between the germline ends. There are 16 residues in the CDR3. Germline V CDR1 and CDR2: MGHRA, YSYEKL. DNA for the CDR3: TGCGCCAGCAGCCAAGGTGGCCGAGGAGGAGGGGTGACCCAGTACTTC. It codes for CASSQGGRGGGVTQYF.

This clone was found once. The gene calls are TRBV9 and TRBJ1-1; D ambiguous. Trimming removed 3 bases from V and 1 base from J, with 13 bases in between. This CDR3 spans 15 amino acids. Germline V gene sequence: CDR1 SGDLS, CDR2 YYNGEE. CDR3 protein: CASSASAAGNTEAFF. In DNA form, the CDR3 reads TGTGCCAGCAGCGCCTCGGCAGCCGGGAACACTGAAGCTTTCTTT.

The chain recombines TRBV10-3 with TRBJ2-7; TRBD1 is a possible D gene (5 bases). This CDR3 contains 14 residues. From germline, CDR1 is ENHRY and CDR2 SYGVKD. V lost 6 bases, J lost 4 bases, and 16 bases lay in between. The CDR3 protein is CAISNNRITYEQYF. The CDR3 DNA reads TGTGCCATCAGCAACAACAGGATTACGTACGAGCAGTACTTC.

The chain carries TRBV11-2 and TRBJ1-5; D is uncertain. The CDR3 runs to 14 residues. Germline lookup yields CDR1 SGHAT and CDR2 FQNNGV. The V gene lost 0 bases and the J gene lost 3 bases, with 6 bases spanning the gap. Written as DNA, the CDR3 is TGTGCCAGCAGCTTAGAACGCTACAATCAGCCCCAGCATTTT. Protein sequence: CASSLERYNQPQHF.

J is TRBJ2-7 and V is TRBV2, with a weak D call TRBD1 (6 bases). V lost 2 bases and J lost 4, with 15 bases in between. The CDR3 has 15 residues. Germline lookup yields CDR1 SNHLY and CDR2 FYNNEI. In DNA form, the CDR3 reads TGTGCCAGCAGTGAAACCCGGACAGTACCGTACGAGCAGTACTTC. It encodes CASSETRTVPYEQYF.

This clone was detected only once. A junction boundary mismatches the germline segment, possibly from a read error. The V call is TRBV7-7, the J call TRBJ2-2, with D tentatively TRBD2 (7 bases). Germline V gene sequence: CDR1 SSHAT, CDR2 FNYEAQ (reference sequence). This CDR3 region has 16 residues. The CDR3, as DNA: TGTGCTAGCAGCCCCTGGAGGGGGGAGGGAATCGGGGAGCTGTTTTTT. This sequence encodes CASSPWRGEGIGELFF.

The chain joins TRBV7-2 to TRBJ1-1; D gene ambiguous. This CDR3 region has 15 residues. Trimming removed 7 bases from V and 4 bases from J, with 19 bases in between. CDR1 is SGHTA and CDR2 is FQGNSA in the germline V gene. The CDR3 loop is CASNLNPGSGTEAFF. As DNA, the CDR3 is TGTGCCAGCAACCTTAATCCGGGCTCTGGCACTGAAGCTTTCTTT. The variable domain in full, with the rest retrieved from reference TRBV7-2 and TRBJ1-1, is GAGVSQSPSNKVTEKGKDVELRCDPISGHTALYWYRQSLGQGLEFLIYFQGNSAPDKSGLPSDRFSAERTGGSVSTLTIQRTQQEDSAVYLCASNLNPGSGTEAFFGQGTRLTVV.

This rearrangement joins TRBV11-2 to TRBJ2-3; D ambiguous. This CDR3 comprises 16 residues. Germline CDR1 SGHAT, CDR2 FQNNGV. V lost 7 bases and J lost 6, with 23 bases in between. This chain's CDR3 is CASNPLVGSLGDTQYF. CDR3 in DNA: TGTGCCAGCAACCCGTTGGTGGGCTCTCTGGGGGATACGCAGTATTTT.

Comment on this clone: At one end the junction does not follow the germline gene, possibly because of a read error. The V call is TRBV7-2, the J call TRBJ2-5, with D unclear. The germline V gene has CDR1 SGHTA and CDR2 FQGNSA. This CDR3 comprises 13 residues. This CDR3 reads CASNLYMKETQYF. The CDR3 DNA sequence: TGTGCCAGCAACTTATATATGAAAGAGACCCAGTACTTC.

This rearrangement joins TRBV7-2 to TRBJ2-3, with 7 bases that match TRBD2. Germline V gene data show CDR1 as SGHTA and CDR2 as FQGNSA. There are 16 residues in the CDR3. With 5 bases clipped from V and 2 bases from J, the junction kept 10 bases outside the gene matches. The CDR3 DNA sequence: TGTGCCAGCAGCAGAAGCCGCGGGAGCGCCACAGATACGCAGTATTTT. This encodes CASSRSRGSATDTQYF.

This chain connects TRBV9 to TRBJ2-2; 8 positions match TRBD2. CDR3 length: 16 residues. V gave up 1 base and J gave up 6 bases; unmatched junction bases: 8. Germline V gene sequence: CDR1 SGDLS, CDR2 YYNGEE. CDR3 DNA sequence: TGTGCCAGCAGCGTACGGTCGAGCGGGAGTTCCGGGGAGCTGTTTTTT. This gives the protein CASSVRSSGSSGELFF.

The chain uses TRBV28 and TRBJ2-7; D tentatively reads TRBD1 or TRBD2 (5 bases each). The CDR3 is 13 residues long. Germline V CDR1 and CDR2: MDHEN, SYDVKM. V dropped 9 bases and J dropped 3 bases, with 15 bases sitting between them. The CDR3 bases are TGTGCCAGTAGCACGGGGCCGGTCTACGAGCAGTACTTC. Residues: CASSTGPVYEQYF.

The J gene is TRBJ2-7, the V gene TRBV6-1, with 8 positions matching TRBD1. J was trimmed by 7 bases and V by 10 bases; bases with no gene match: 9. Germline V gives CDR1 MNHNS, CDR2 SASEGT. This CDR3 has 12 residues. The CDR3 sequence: CATSRQGWEQYF. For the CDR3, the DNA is TGTGCCACCTCTAGACAGGGGTGGGAGCAGTACTTC.

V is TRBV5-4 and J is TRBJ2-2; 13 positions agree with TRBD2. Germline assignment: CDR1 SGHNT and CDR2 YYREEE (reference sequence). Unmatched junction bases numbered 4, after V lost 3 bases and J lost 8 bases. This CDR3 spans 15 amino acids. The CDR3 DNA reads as TGTGCCAGCAGCTGGTGGACTAGCGGGAGAGGGGAGCTGTTTTTT. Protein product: CASSWWTSGRGELFF. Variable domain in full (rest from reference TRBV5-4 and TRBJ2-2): ETGVTQSPTHLIKTRGQQVTLRCSSQSGHNTVSWYQQALGQGPQFIFQYYREEENGRGNFPPRFSGLQFPNYSSELNVNALELDDSALYLCASSWWTSGRGELFFGEGSRLTVL.

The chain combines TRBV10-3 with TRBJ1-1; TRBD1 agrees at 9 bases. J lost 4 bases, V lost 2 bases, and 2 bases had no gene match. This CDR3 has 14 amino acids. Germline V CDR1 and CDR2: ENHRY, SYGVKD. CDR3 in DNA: TGTGCCATCAGTGAGAAGACAGGGGGCACTGAAGCTTTCTTT. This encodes CAISEKTGGTEAFF.

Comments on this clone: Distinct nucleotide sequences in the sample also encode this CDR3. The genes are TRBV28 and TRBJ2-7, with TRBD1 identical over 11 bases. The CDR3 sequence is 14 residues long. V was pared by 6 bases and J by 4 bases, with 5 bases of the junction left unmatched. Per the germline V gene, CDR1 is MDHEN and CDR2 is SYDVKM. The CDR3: CASSPGTGGYEQYF. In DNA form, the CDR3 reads TGTGCCAGCAGCCCCGGGACAGGGGGGTACGAGCAGTACTTC.

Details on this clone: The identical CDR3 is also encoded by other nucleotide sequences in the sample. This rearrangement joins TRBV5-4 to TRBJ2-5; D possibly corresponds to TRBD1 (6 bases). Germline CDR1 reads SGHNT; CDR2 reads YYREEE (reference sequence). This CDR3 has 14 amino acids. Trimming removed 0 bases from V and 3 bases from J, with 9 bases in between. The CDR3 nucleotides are TGTGCCAGCAGCTTGGCGGCAGGGGAAGAGACCCAGTACTTC. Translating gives CASSLAAGEETQYF.

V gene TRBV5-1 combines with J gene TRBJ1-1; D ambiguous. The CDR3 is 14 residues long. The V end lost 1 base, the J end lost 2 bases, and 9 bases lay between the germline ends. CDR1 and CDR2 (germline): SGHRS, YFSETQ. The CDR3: CASSLYPGNTEAFF. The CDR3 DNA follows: TGCGCCAGCAGCTTGTATCCCGGAAACACTGAAGCTTTCTTT.

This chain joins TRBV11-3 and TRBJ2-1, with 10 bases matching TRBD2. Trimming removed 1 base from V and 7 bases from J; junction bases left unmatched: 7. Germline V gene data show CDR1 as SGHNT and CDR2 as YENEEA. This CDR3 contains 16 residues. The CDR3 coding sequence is TGTGCCAGCAGCTTAGGTCTAGCGGGGGTGTTTAATGAGCAGTTCTTC. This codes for CASSLGLAGVFNEQFF.